One sample yielded the 8 T cell receptor beta chains listed below, sequenced in a study of shared clonotypes between healthy human individuals. Using immunoSEQ multiplex PCR, the repertoire was profiled, and TCRdb retains in-frame clones only, with some absent. This table has a few million clones, 85% to 95% appearing once. Sequenced: naive CD4+ T cells sorted from blood. The subset is: CD45RA+ positively selected. These receptor sequences come from a man between 18 and 29 years old in good health.

The genes are TRBV27 and TRBJ2-7; 7 bases line up with TRBD2. Germline V lookup: CDR1 MNHEY, CDR2 SMNVEV (reference sequence). The CDR3 is made up of 18 amino acids. With 2 bases clipped from V and 1 base from J, the junction kept 14 bases outside the gene matches. The CDR3 region is CASSLQPRGTGGSYEQYF. CDR3 DNA sequence: TGTGCCAGCAGTTTACAGCCTCGAGGGACGGGGGGTTCCTACGAGCAGTACTTC.

This clone was counted only a few times. The J gene is TRBJ1-1, the V gene TRBV30, with a tentative D call TRBD1 (5 bases). The germline V gene encodes CDR1 GTSNPN and CDR2 SVGIG (reference sequence). This CDR3 region has 12 residues. V was clipped by 0 bases and J by 7 bases, with 9 bases between them. The CDR3 DNA follows: TGTGCCTGGAGTGTATGGGGCAGTGAAGCTTTCTTT. It encodes CAWSVWGSEAFF.

This clone is a singleton in its sample. The chain carries TRBV6-1 and TRBJ2-1; the D is unclear. The CDR3 is made up of 15 amino acids. V was shortened by 1 base and J by 6 bases, with 13 bases between the two germline ends. CDR1 and CDR2 (germline): MNHNS, SASEGT. The CDR3, as DNA: TGTGCCAGCAGTGAAGTCCGGGCGTTTGGCAATGAGCAGTTCTTC. This gives the protein CASSEVRAFGNEQFF.

The J gene is TRBJ2-1, the V gene TRBV11-3; 8 bases match TRBD1. The CDR3 is made up of 16 amino acids. CDR1 SGHNT and CDR2 YENEEA come from the germline V gene. V dropped 5 bases and J dropped 4; count of bases not matched to a gene: 10. CDR3 sequence (DNA): TGTGCCAGCAGCGTACCGGGACAGGTCCTTTACAATGAGCAGTTCTTC. Residues: CASSVPGQVLYNEQFF.

V and J are TRBV27 and TRBJ2-3; tentatively, D is TRBD1 (6 bases). The CDR3 contains 15 residues. Germline CDR1 MNHEY, CDR2 SMNVEV (reference sequence). Trimming left V 4 bases short and J 3 bases short, with 14 bases between. CDR3 loop: CASSSRGWSTDTQYF. CDR3 DNA sequence: TGTGCCAGCAGTTCCAGGGGCTGGTCGACAGATACGCAGTATTTT.

V gene TRBV19 combines with J gene TRBJ2-1; 9 nucleotides align to TRBD2. With V trimmed by 5 bases and J by 7 bases, 6 bases remained unmatched. Germline CDR1 LNHDA, CDR2 SQIVND (reference sequence). The CDR3 has 14 residues. The CDR3: CASSLGTSWNEQFF. CDR3 bases: TGTGCCAGTAGTCTCGGGACTAGCTGGAATGAGCAGTTCTTC.

The V call is TRBV30, the J call TRBJ1-3; D not resolved. With 0 bases removed from V and 0 bases from J, the gap between germline ends came to 12 bases. The V gene's germline CDR1 is GTSNPN and CDR2 SVGIG (reference sequence). The CDR3 covers 16 residues. The CDR3, as DNA: TGTGCCTGGAGTGTACTTGAAGGCGCCTCTGGAAACACCATATATTTT. This translates into CAWSVLEGASGNTIYF.

V gene TRBV5-4 combines with J gene TRBJ1-2; D uncertain. The CDR3 length is 15 residues. Trimming left V 4 bases short and J 6 bases short, with 19 bases between. CDR1 is SGHNT, CDR2 YYREEE, per germline (reference sequence). CDR3 DNA sequence: TGTGCCAGCAGCACTCAGACCCTGGATGAGAATGGCTACACCTTC. Translation: CASSTQTLDENGYTF.